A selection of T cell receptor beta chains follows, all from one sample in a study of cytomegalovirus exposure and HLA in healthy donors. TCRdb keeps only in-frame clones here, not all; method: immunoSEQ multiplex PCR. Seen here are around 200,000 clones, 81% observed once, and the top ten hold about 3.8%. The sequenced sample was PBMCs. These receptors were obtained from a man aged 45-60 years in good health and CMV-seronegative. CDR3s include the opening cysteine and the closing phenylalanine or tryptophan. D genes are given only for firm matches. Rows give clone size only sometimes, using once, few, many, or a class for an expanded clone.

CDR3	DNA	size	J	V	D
CASSLVAGGPGDTQYF	TGTGCCAGCAGCTTGGTAGCGGGGGGGCCGGGAGATACGCAGTATTTT	few	TRBJ2-3	TRBV7-2	TRBD2
CALHSGVLNTEAFF	TGTGCCCTACATAGCGGGGTCCTGAACACTGAAGCTTTCTTT	NA	TRBJ1-1	TRBV6-6	NA
CSAGPQHF	TGCAGTGCGGGCCCCCAGCATTTT	NA	TRBJ1-5	TRBV20-1	NA
CASSLPGQYSEQFF	TGTGCCAGCAGCTTACCGGGACAGTACAGTGAGCAGTTCTTC	NA	TRBJ2-1	TRBV7-8	TRBD1
CASSQEAGVSYNEQFF	TGCGCCAGCAGCCAAGAAGCGGGGGTGTCCTACAATGAGCAGTTCTTC	NA	TRBJ2-1	TRBV4-1	TRBD2
CASHRGGETQYF	TGTGCCAGTCACAGGGGCGGCGAGACCCAGTACTTC	NA	TRBJ2-5	TRBV19	TRBD1
CASSSGGVADTQYF	TGTGCCAGCAGTTCAGGGGGCGTAGCAGATACGCAGTATTTT	NA	TRBJ2-3	TRBV6-5	TRBD1
CASSSTGDMNTEAFF	TGTGCCAGCAGCTCCACAGGTGATATGAACACTGAAGCTTTCTTT	NA	TRBJ1-1	TRBV6-5	NA
CASSTVPFSYEQYF	TGTGCCAGCAGCACGGTCCCGTTTTCCTACGAGCAGTACTTC	few	TRBJ2-7	TRBV7-9	NA
CASTRQGGTYGYTF	TGTGCCAGCACCCGACAGGGGGGGACCTATGGCTACACCTTC	NA	TRBJ1-2	TRBV6-5	TRBD1
CASSSRGGKHTEAFF	TGTGCCAGCAGCTCCCGGGGGGGGAAGCACACTGAAGCTTTCTTT	NA	TRBJ1-1	TRBV7-9	NA
CASSRLAGGSGNTIYF	TGTGCCAGCAGCCGCCTCGCGGGGGGTTCTGGAAACACCATATATTTT	once	TRBJ1-3	TRBV5-6	NA
CASSLMGGLGANVLTF	TGTGCCAGCAGTTTAATGGGCGGGCTCGGGGCCAACGTCCTGACTTTC	NA	TRBJ2-6	TRBV27	NA
CASSVRGGFQSPLHF	TGTGCCAGCAGCGTCCGAGGAGGGTTCCAGTCACCCCTCCACTTT	NA	TRBJ1-6	TRBV9	NA
CASSPQRRSSYNEQFF	TGTGCCAGCAGCCCCCAGCGGCGGAGCTCCTACAATGAGCAGTTCTTC	NA	TRBJ2-1	TRBV7-9	NA
CATTGGASYNEQFF	TGTGCTACCACGGGGGGGGCCTCCTACAATGAGCAGTTCTTC	NA	TRBJ2-1	TRBV30	TRBD2
CAISESRTGLYEQYF	TGTGCCATCAGTGAGTCGAGGACAGGGCTTTACGAGCAGTACTTC	NA	TRBJ2-7	TRBV10-3	TRBD1
CASSMGSRNAFF	TGTGCCAGTAGTATGGGGAGTAGAAACGCTTTCTTT	once	TRBJ1-1	TRBV19	NA
CASSAGGAYTF	TGTGCCAGCAGCGCGGGGGGGGCCTACACCTTC	NA	TRBJ1-2	TRBV7-9	NA
CASLDGGSTDTQYF	TGTGCCAGCTTGGATGGGGGGTCCACAGATACGCAGTATTTT	NA	TRBJ2-3	TRBV2	NA
CASSSQDRSGYTF	TGTGCCAGCAGTTCTCAGGACAGGAGTGGCTACACCTTC	once	TRBJ1-2	TRBV27	TRBD1
CATRRVAGEQFF	TGTGCCACCAGGCGGGTGGCCGGTGAGCAGTTCTTC	few	TRBJ2-1	TRBV15	NA
CASSFGGSYNEQFF	TGCGCCAGCAGTTTTGGCGGCTCCTACAATGAGCAGTTCTTC	NA	TRBJ2-1	TRBV10-2	NA
CASSPGDGYTF	TGTGCCAGCAGTCCAGGGGATGGCTACACCTTC	NA	TRBJ1-2	TRBV27	NA
CASSIQREGGYTF	TGTGCCAGCAGCATCCAGCGGGAAGGGGGCTACACCTTC	NA	TRBJ1-2	TRBV9	NA
CASSRGLAGGSTGELFF	TGTGCCAGCAGCCGGGGACTAGCGGGGGGAAGCACCGGGGAGCTGTTTTTT	few	TRBJ2-2	TRBV5-4	TRBD2
CASSPITGVGYGYTF	TGTGCCAGCTCACCTATTACGGGGGTCGGCTATGGCTACACCTTC	NA	TRBJ1-2	TRBV18	NA
CASSQPGLNYGYTF	TGCGCCAGCAGCCAGCCGGGACTCAACTATGGCTACACCTTC	NA	TRBJ1-2	TRBV4-3	NA
CASSVQLAEGELFF	TGTGCCAGCAGTGTCCAACTAGCGGAAGGGGAGCTGTTTTTT	NA	TRBJ2-2	TRBV5-6	TRBD2
CASSPLDRRETQYF	TGTGCCAGCAGTCCCTTGGACAGACGAGAGACCCAGTACTTC	NA	TRBJ2-5	TRBV6-5	NA
CASYSGGNTEAFF	TGTGCCAGTTACTCGGGGGGGAACACTGAAGCTTTCTTT	NA	TRBJ1-1	TRBV25-1	NA
CATSRTIRDEQFF	TGTGCCACCAGCAGGACTATCCGCGATGAGCAGTTCTTC	NA	TRBJ2-1	TRBV15	NA
CASSPPHQGNTIYF	TGTGCCAGCTCACCTCCCCATCAGGGAAACACCATATATTTT	NA	TRBJ1-3	TRBV18	NA
CASSLGQGGRPQHF	TGTGCCAGCAGCCTGGGACAGGGGGGTAGGCCCCAGCATTTT	NA	TRBJ1-5	TRBV11-2	TRBD1
CAWRKGGSALVGSGNTIYF	TGTGCCTGGAGGAAAGGAGGGAGTGCCTTAGTGGGGTCTGGAAACACCATATATTTT	NA	TRBJ1-3	TRBV30	NA
CAIREWGATYEQYF	TGTGCGATCAGGGAGTGGGGAGCTACTTACGAGCAGTACTTC	NA	TRBJ2-7	TRBV10-3	NA
CASSLGQRNSPLHF	TGTGCCAGCAGTTTAGGACAGCGGAATTCACCCCTCCACTTT	NA	TRBJ1-6	TRBV27	NA
CASSPGTGVYEQYF	TGCGCCAGCAGCCCCGGGACAGGGGTCTACGAGCAGTACTTC	once	TRBJ2-7	TRBV5-1	TRBD1
CASSQLPRGEQFF	TGTGCCAGTAGCCAACTCCCTCGAGGTGAGCAGTTCTTC	NA	TRBJ2-1	TRBV19	NA
CASSEDAGSTDTQYF	TGTGCCAGCAGTGAAGATGCGGGTAGCACAGATACGCAGTATTTT	NA	TRBJ2-3	TRBV25-1	NA
CASSLNPPGLAGRDTQYF	TGTGCCAGCAGCTTAAACCCTCCGGGACTAGCGGGGCGGGATACGCAGTATTTT	once	TRBJ2-3	TRBV7-3	TRBD2
CASSQVGQPTYEQYF	TGCGCCAGCAGCCAAGTGGGACAGCCTACCTACGAGCAGTACTTC	NA	TRBJ2-7	TRBV4-1	TRBD1
CASSPRQGPNYGYTF	TGCGCCAGCAGCCCAAGACAGGGCCCTAACTATGGCTACACCTTC	NA	TRBJ1-2	TRBV4-1	TRBD1
CSVSQADQGQYF	TGCAGCGTCTCCCAGGCCGACCAGGGGCAGTACTTC	NA	TRBJ2-7	TRBV29-1	NA
CASSPTGWGETQYF	TGTGCCAGCAGCCCCACAGGGTGGGGAGAGACCCAGTACTTC	few	TRBJ2-5	TRBV11-2	NA
CASSPQGQGHEKLFF	TGCGCCAGCAGCCCCCAAGGACAGGGGCATGAAAAACTGTTTTTT	NA	TRBJ1-4	TRBV5-1	TRBD1
CASRDRGVTEAFF	TGTGCCAGCAGAGACAGGGGGGTAACTGAAGCTTTCTTT	NA	TRBJ1-1	TRBV2	TRBD1
CASSQSIAGGFSEQFF	TGCGCCAGCAGCCAATCGATAGCGGGGGGGTTCAGTGAGCAGTTCTTC	NA	TRBJ2-1	TRBV4-1	TRBD2